This T cell receptor beta chain stems from a study of cytotoxic CD8 clonotypes in ibrutinib-treated CLL. Study outcomes and limitations: Having risen at ibrutinib response, clonality had fallen back toward baseline by progression. The study found public clonotypes uncommon, contracting or stable on treatment.

As concerns this clone: The antigen is not known. The same CDR3 can be traced to other DNA sequences in this sample.

The planned depth of sequencing spanned 1 in 200,000 to 1 in 1 million T cells. Only in-frame clones appear in the TCRdb table, and some are missing; sequencing was by immunoSEQ multiplex PCR. Of more than 85,000 clones listed, 75% to 80% were seen once; the top ten hold roughly 25%. V dropped 2 bases and J dropped 4; count of bases not matched to a gene: 6. Germline CDR1 is MNHEY and CDR2 is SVGAGI. This CDR3 region has 15 residues. The rearrangement uses TRBV6-5 and TRBJ2-5; 8 bases map to TRBD1. The TCR originated in a human donor with chronic lymphocytic leukemia. This specimen was PBMCs, taken after 24 months of ibrutinib treatment. This CDR3 is CASSYGQGAGETQYF. As DNA, the CDR3 is TGTGCCAGCAGTTACGGGCAGGGGGCCGGAGAGACCCAGTACTTC.